This T cell receptor beta chain stems from a study of blood T cell repertoires in COVID-19. The overall study: Sites across the United States, Italy and Spain contributed samples from acute and convalescent COVID-19.

A single count supports this clone. Recruits, aged 18 to 89 years, lived in 20 to 30 US areas. The study assigned cohorts using participant-reported clinical history. Source study methods: Estimation of nucleated cell counts relied on the amplification of reference gene primers. Libraries were prepared by immunoSEQ multiplex PCR; TCRdb keeps only in-frame clonotypes and omits some of them. Clonal size and the V and J genes are those of that table, whereas D and trimming came from the DNA. The sample holds about 400,000 clones, roughly 91% seen once. The length of the CDR3 is 16 residues. V was trimmed by 0 bases and J by 0 bases, leaving 12 bases between them. Germline loops: CDR1 MGHRA, CDR2 YSYEKL.

Sequenced input: PBMCs or T cells enriched from blood (not recorded which). This TCR came from a woman aged 30 to 39 who had recovered from COVID-19. The chain has TRBV4-1 and TRBJ2-7; D possibly corresponds to TRBD2 (5 bases). CDR3 protein: CASSQEWSGSSYEQYF. The CDR3 DNA follows: TGCGCCAGCAGCCAAGAGTGGAGCGGATCCTCCTACGAGCAGTACTTC.